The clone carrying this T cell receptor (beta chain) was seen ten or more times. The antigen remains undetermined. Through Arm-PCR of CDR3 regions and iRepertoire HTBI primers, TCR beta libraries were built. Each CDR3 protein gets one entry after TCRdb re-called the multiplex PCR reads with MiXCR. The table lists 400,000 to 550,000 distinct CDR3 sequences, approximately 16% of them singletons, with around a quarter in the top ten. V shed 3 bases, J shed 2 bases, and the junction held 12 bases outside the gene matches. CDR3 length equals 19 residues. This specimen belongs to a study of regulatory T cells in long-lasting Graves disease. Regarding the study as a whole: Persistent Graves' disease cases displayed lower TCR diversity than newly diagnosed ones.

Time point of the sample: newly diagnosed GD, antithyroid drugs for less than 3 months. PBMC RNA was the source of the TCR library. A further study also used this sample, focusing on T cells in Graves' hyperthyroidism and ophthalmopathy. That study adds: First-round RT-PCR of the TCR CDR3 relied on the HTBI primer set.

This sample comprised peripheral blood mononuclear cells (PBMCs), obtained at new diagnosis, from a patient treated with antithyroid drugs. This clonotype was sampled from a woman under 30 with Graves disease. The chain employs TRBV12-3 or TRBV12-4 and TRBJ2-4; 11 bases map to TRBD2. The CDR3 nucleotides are TGTGCCAGCAGTTTTGCTGGTAGCGGGAGGGCCGAAACCAAAAACATTCAGTACTTC. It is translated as CASSFAGSGRAETKNIQYF.